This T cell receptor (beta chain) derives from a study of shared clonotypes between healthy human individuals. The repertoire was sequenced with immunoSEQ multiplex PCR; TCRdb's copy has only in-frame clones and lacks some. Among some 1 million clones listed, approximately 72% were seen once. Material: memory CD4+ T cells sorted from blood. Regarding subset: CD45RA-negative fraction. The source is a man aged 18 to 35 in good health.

Written as DNA, the CDR3 is TGTGCCAGCAGCGTCTCCATAGTTAGGACGGAATACGAGCAGTACTTC. Translated: CASSVSIVRTEYEQYF. V gene TRBV9 combines with J gene TRBJ2-7; D is uncertain. With 2 bases removed from V and 4 bases from J, the gap between germline ends came to 19 bases. The CDR3 runs to 16 residues. Germline V gene lookup returns CDR1 SGDLS and CDR2 YYNGEE.